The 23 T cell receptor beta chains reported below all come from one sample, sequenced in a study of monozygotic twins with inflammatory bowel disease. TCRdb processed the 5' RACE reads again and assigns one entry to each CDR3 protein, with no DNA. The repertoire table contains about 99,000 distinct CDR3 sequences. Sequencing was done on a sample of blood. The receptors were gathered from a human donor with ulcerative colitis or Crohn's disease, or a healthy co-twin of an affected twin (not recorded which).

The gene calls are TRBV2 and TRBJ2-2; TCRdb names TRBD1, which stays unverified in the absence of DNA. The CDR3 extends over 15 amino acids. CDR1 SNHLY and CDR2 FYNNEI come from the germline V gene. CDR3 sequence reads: CASHQGQTNTGELFF.

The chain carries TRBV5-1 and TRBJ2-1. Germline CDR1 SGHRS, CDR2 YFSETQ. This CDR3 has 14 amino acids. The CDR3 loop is CASSLAGVGNEQFF.

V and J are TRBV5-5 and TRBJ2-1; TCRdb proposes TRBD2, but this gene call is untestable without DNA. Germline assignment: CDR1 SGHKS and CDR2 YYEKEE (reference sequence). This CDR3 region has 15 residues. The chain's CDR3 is CASNTGGMVYNEQFF. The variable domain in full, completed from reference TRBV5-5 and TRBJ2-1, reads DAGVTQSPTHLIKTRGQQVTLRCSPISGHKSVSWYQQVLGQGPQFIFQYYEKEERGRGNFPDRFSARQFPNYSSELNVNALLLGDSALYLCASNTGGMVYNEQFFGPGTRLTVL.

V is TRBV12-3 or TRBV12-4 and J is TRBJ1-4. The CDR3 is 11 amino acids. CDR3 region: CASSPSGKLFF.

This chain's CDR3 is CASSQNPAGDTQYF. This chain joins TRBV18 and TRBJ2-3; lacking DNA, the TRBD1 call made by TCRdb goes unchecked. This CDR3 is 14 amino acids long. Germline CDR1 reads KGHSH; CDR2 reads LQKENI.

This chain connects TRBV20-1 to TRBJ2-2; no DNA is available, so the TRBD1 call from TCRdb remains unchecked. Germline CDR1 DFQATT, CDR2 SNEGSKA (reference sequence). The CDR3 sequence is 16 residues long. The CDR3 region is CSASLSGTGKTGELFF.

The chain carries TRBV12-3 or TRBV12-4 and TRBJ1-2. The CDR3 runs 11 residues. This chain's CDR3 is CASGRSYGYTF.

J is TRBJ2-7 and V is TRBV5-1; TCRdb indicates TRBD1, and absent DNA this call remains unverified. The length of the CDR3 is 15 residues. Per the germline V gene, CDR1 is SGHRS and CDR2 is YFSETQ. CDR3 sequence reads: CASSQDGGSVYEQYF.

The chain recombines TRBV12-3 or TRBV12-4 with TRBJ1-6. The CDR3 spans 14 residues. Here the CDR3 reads CASSFPPGGSPLHF.

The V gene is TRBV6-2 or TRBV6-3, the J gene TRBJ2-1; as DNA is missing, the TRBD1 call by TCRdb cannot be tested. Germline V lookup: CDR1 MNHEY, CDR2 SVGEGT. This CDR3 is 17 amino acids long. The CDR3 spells CASKPSVDRAEYNEQFF.

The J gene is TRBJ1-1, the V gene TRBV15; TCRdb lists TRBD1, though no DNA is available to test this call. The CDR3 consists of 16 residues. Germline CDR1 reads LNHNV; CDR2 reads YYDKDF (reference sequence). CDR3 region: CATSRDLMAGGTEAFF.

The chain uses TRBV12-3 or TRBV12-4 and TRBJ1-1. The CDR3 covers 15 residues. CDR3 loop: CASRESAGRNTEAFF.

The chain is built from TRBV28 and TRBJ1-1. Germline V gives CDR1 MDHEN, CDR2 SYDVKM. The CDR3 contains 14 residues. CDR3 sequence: CASSLSSGNTEAFF.

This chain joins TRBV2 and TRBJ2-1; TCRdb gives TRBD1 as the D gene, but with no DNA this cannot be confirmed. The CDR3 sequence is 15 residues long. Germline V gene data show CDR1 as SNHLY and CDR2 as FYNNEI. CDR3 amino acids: CASCPGTGSYNEQFF.

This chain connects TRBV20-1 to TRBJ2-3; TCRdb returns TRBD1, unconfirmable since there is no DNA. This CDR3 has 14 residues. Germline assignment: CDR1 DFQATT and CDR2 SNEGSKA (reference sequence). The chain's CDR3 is CSASRQGSTDTQYF.

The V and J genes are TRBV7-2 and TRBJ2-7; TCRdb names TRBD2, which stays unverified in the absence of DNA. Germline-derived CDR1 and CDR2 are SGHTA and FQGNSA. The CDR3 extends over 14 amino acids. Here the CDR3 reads CASSPGLAGWEQYF.

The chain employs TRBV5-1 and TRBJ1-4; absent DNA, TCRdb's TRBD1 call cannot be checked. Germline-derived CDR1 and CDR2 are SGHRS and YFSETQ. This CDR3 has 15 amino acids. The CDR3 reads CASSGGRGPNEKLFF.

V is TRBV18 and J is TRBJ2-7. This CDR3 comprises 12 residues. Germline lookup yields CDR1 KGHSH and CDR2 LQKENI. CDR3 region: CASSPLGYEQYF.

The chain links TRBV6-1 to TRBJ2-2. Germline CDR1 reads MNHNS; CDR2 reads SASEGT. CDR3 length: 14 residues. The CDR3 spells CASSAGPNTGELFF.

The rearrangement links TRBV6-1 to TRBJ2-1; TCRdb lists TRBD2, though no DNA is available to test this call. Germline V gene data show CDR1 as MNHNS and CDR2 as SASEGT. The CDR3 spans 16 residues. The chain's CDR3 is CASSEFLSGGPNEQFF.

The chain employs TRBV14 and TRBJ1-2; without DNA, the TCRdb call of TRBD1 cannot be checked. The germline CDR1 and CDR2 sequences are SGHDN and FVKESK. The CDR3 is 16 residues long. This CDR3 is CASSQTSGTGILSYTF.

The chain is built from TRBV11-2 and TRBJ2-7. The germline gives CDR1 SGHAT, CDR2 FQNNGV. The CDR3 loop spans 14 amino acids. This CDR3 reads CASSLSFNSGEQYF.

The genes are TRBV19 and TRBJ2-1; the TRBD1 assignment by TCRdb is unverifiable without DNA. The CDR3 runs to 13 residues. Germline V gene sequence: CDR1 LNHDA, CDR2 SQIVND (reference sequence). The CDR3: CASTRGGGREQFF.